The 2 T cell receptor beta chains below were found in one sample sequenced in a study of post-analysis software for immune sequencing data. The study, taken as a whole, reports: Comparison of patients with controls showed five TRBV segments more frequent in patients, TRBV5-6, TRBV5-1 and TRBV20-1 among them.

TCR beta cDNA libraries included unique molecular identifiers. Via MiXCR, TCRdb re-called the PCR reads, giving one row per CDR3 protein. The sample shows roughly 800,000 distinct CDR3 sequences, approximately 50% of them seen only once. Their antigens remain unidentified. The specimen sequenced was blood. Every receptor here comes from a girl aged 10 to 17 with multiple sclerosis.

This clonotype was counted a few times. V is TRBV5-1 and J is TRBJ2-5, with unresolved D. CDR1 is SGHRS, CDR2 YFSETQ, per germline. Trimming removed 6 bases at V and 11 bases at J, with 23 bases between. The CDR3 has 14 residues. In DNA form, the CDR3 reads TGCGCCAGCAAAGCCTGGACGGGCCCTGAGGAGCAGTACTTC. It translates to CASKAWTGPEEQYF.

CDR3 sequence: CASTNQGNEQFF. The DNA for the CDR3 is TGTGCCAGCACCAACCAGGGGAATGAGCAGTTCTTC. The chain links TRBV6-5 to TRBJ2-1, with D tentatively TRBD1 (6 bases). The V gene lost 7 bases and the J gene lost 7 bases, with 11 bases spanning the gap. This CDR3 spans 12 amino acids. Per germline, CDR1 MNHEY and CDR2 SVGAGI.